These 2 T cell receptor beta chains share one sample of origin, sequenced in a study of blood T cell repertoires in COVID-19. Data came from immunoSEQ multiplex PCR; TCRdb stores just in-frame clones and leaves some out. The sample lists approximately 280,000 clones, roughly 85% occurring once. The sequenced sample was PBMCs or T cells enriched from blood (not recorded which). The source is a woman aged 40 to 50 who had recovered from COVID-19.

The J gene is TRBJ2-1, the V gene TRBV30, with 13 bases that match TRBD2. The V gene's germline CDR1 is GTSNPN and CDR2 SVGIG (reference sequence). This CDR3 has 16 amino acids. After removal of 2 bases from V and 8 bases from J, the junction contained 9 bases not matched to a gene. The CDR3 region is CAWSIGLAGVSDEQFF. The CDR3 coding sequence is TGTGCCTGGAGTATCGGACTAGCGGGAGTTAGCGATGAGCAGTTCTTC. The entire variable domain, with the rest obtained from reference TRBV30 and TRBJ2-1, is as follows: SQTIHQWPATLVQPVGSPLSLECTVEGTSNPNLYWYRQAAGRGLQLLFYSVGIGQISSEVPQNLSASRPQDRQFILSSKKLLLSDSGFYLCAWSIGLAGVSDEQFFGPGTRLTVL.

V gene TRBV10-1 combines with J gene TRBJ2-3; 7 nucleotides agree with TRBD2. Germline V gene sequence: CDR1 WNHNN, CDR2 SYGVQD (reference sequence). This CDR3 is 15 amino acids long. The V and J ends lost 3 bases and 2 bases, in that order; junction bases with no gene match: 5. CDR3 bases: TGCGCCAGCAGTGAATACGGGAGGAACACAGATACGCAGTATTTT. This gives the protein CASSEYGRNTDTQYF.